This T cell receptor beta chain was sequenced during a study of shared clonotypes between healthy human individuals. Overall study findings and caveats: The authors expected sequencing depth to affect clonotype sharing among donors.

The deep-level immunoSEQ assay was used. The method was immunoSEQ multiplex PCR; TCRdb's version includes in-frame clones alone and lacks a portion of them. The sample lists hundreds of thousands of clones, 96% occurring once. The CDR3 runs to 16 residues. The germline V gene encodes CDR1 SGHDT and CDR2 YYEEEE. After removal of 4 bases from V and 0 bases from J, the junction contained 7 bases not matched to a gene. Terminally differentiated effector memory CD45RA+ cells were excluded from the naive CD8 cells, which were CD45RO-negative and positively selected for CCR7. On this clone: The target antigen is unknown.

The sample was naive CD8+ T cells sorted from blood. The sequence derives from a woman aged 25 to 39 in good health. The gene calls are TRBV5-6 and TRBJ2-1, with 7 nucleotides matching TRBD2. The CDR3 reads CASSQPGGSSYNEQFF. DNA for the CDR3: TGTGCCAGCAGCCAACCTGGCGGGAGCTCCTACAATGAGCAGTTCTTC.